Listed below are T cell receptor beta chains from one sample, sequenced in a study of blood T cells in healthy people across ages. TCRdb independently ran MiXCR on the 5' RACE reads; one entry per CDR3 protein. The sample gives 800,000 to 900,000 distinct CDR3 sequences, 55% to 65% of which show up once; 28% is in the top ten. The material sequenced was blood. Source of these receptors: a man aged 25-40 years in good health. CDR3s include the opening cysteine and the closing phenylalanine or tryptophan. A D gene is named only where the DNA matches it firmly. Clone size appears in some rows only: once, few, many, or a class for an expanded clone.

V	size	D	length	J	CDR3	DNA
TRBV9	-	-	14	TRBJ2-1	CASSAWDGYNEQFF	TGTGCCAGCAGCGCCTGGGATGGGTACAATGAGCAGTTCTTC
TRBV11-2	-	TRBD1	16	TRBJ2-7	CASSSFNTGQAYEQYF	TGTGCCAGCAGCTCCTTCAACACCGGACAGGCCTACGAGCAGTACTTC
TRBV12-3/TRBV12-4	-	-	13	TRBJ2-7	CASSFLVSYEQYF	TGTGCCAGCAGTTTTCTCGTCTCCTACGAGCAGTACTTC
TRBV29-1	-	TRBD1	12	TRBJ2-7	CSARQGPCEQYF	TGCAGCGCAAGACAGGGGCCCTGCGAGCAGTACTTC
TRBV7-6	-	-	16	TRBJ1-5	CASSLGPGERNQPQHF	TGTGCCAGCAGCTTGGGCCCAGGGGAGCGCAATCAGCCCCAGCATTTT
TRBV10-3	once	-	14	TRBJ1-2	CAISEWTANYGYTF	TGTGCCATCAGTGAATGGACAGCTAACTATGGCTACACCTTC
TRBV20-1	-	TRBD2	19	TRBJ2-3	CSARDPREPSGSRTDTQYF	TGCAGTGCTAGAGACCCCAGGGAACCTAGCGGGTCCCGCACAGATACGCAGTATTTT
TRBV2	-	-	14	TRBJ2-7	CAYEFPGQSHEQYF	TGTGCCTACGAATTCCCCGGACAAAGCCACGAGCAGTACTTC
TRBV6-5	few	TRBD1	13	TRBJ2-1	CASSPGQRNEQFF	TGTGCCAGCAGTCCGGGACAGAGAAATGAGCAGTTCTTC
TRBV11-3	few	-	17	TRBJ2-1	CASSLYGSRDTYNEQFF	TGTGCCAGCAGCTTATATGGCAGTCGGGATACCTACAATGAGCAGTTCTTC
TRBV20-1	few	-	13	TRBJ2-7	CSAREGLSYEQYF	TGCAGTGCTAGAGAGGGCCTCTCCTACGAGCAGTACTTC
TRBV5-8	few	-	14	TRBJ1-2	CASSLDRNNYGYTF	TGTGCCAGCAGCTTGGACCGGAATAACTATGGCTACACCTTC
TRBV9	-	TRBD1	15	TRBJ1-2	CASSGSDRANYGYTF	TGTGCCAGCAGCGGATCAGACAGGGCCAACTATGGCTACACCTTC
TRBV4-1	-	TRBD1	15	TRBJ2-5	CASSQGGQVQETQYF	TGCGCCAGCAGCCAGGGTGGACAGGTCCAAGAGACCCAGTACTTC
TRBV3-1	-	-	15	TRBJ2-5	CASSQGGGARETQYF	TGTGCCAGCAGCCAAGGTGGGGGGGCAAGAGAGACCCAGTACTTC
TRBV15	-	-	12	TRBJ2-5	CATSRVRETQYF	TGTGCCACCAGCAGAGTAAGAGAGACCCAGTACTTC
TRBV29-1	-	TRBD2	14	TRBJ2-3	CSVGASGSPDTQYF	TGCAGCGTTGGGGCTAGCGGGAGCCCAGATACGCAGTATTTT
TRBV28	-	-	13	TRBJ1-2	CASWGREDYGYTF	TGTGCCAGCTGGGGCAGGGAGGACTATGGCTACACCTTC
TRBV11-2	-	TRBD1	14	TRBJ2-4	CASSLVRDSPIQYF	TGTGCCAGCAGCTTAGTTCGGGACAGCCCCATTCAGTACTTC
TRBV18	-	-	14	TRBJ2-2	CASSPLKQGRGLFF	TGTGCCAGCTCACCACTTAAACAGGGCCGGGGGCTGTTTTTT
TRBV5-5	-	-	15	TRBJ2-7	CASSSDETTPYEQYF	TGTGCCAGCAGCTCGGACGAAACAACCCCGTACGAGCAGTACTTC
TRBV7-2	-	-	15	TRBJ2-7	CASSLRGGLTYEQYF	TGTGCCAGCAGCTTAAGGGGCGGGCTCACCTACGAGCAGTACTTC
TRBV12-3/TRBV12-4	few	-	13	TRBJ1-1	CASSPGPNTEAFF	TGTGCCAGCAGTCCGGGTCCGAACACTGAAGCTTTCTTT
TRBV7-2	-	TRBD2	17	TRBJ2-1	CASSGFPNDGGSGEQFF	TGTGCCAGCAGCGGCTTTCCAAACGACGGGGGGTCTGGCGAGCAGTTCTTC
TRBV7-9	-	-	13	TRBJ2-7	CASSKAATYEQYF	TGTGCCAGCAGCAAAGCGGCTACCTACGAGCAGTACTTC
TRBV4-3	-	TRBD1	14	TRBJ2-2	CASTGQENTGELFF	TGCGCCAGCACGGGACAGGAGAACACCGGGGAGCTGTTTTTT
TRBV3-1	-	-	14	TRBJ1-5	CASSQGRGDQPQHF	TGTGCCAGCAGCCAAGGAAGGGGTGATCAGCCCCAGCATTTT
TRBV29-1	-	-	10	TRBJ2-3	CCVGADTQYF	TGCTGCGTTGGGGCAGATACGCAGTATTTT
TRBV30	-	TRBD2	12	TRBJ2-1	CAWGLAGREQFF	TGTGCCTGGGGACTAGCGGGACGTGAGCAGTTCTTC
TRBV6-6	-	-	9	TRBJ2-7	CASGSEQYF	TGTGCCAGCGGTTCCGAGCAGTACTTC
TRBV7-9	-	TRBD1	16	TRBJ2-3	CASSPPGQAFGDTQYF	TGTGCCAGCAGTCCCCCGGGACAGGCCTTTGGAGATACGCAGTATTTT
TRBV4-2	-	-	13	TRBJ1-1	CASSQESNTEAFF	TGTGCCAGCAGCCAAGAGTCGAACACTGAAGCTTTCTTT
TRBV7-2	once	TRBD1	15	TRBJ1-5	CASSSRQGRDQPQHF	TGTGCCAGCAGCTCCCGACAGGGTAGGGATCAGCCCCAGCATTTT
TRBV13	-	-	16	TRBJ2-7	CASSLGGPGSSYEQYF	TGTGCCAGCAGCTTAGGTGGACCCGGCAGCTCCTACGAGCAGTACTTC
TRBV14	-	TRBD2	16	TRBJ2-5	CASSLLAGDLQETQYF	TGTGCCAGCAGCCTTTTAGCGGGGGATCTACAAGAGACCCAGTACTTC
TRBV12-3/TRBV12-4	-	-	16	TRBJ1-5	CASSPRGWGAGQPQHF	TGTGCCAGCAGTCCGCGGGGGTGGGGGGCTGGTCAGCCCCAGCATTTT
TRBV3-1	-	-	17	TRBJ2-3	CASSQVPGGHVTDTQYF	TGTGCCAGCAGCCAAGTACCTGGAGGACACGTCACAGATACGCAGTATTTT
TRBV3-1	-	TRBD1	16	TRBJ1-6	CASSQDTGGSGSPLHF	TGTGCCAGCAGCCAAGACACAGGGGGCTCAGGTTCACCCCTCCACTTT
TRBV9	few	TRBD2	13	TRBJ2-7	CASSVSGAGEQYF	TGTGCCAGCAGCGTTAGCGGGGCCGGCGAGCAGTACTTC
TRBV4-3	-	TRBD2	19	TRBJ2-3	CASSQDRQRLAGGVYTQYF	TGCGCCAGCAGCCAAGATCGCCAAAGACTAGCGGGGGGGGTCTATACGCAGTATTTT
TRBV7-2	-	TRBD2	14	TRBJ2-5	CASSWGLARETQYF	TGTGCCAGCAGCTGGGGACTAGCCCGGGAGACCCAGTACTTC
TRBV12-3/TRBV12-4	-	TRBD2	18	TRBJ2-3	CASTAGTSVFLSTDTQYF	TGTGCCAGCACCGCCGGGACTAGCGTTTTCCTTAGCACAGATACGCAGTATTTT
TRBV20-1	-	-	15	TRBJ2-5	CSARDVGRVEETQYF	TGCAGTGCTAGAGATGTCGGCAGGGTCGAAGAGACCCAGTACTTC
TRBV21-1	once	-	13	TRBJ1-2	CASSKEGVNGYTF	TGTGCCAGCAGCAAAGAGGGGGTCAATGGCTACACCTTC
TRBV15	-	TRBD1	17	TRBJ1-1	CATSRDPTGGEGSEAFF	TGTGCCACCAGCAGAGACCCAACAGGGGGCGAAGGCTCTGAAGCTTTCTTT
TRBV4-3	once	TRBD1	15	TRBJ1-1	CASSQQTGLNTEAFF	TGCGCCAGCAGCCAACAGACAGGGCTTAACACTGAAGCTTTCTTT
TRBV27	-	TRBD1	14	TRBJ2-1	CASSFDRGRKEQFF	TGTGCCAGCAGTTTTGACAGGGGGCGAAAGGAGCAGTTCTTC